The sequence of this TCR beta chain was determined in a study of blood T cell repertoires in COVID-19. Study-level information: T cells, B-cell-depleted T cells, or PBMCs provided the cDNA or gDNA that served as material.

This clone occurred a few times. Per the authors' pipeline: Estimated nucleated cell counts came from reference gene primer amplification. This table comes from immunoSEQ multiplex PCR, and its TCRdb copy is limited to in-frame clones, with some not included. That table gives V, J and clone size, and the DNA gave D and trimming. This sample has some 190,000 clones, with 65% to 85% found just once. V was pared by 3 bases and J by 0 bases, with 15 bases between. Per germline, CDR1 LGHDT and CDR2 YNNKEL (reference sequence). This CDR3 spans 18 amino acids. The sequence was obtained from a man aged 30-40 years with acute COVID-19. The J gene is TRBJ2-6, the V gene TRBV3-1 (or the pseudogene TRBV3-2); D might be TRBD1 (5 bases). What was sequenced was PBMCs or T cells enriched from blood (not recorded which). The CDR3 DNA sequence: TGTGCCAGCAGCCAGAAGACAGCCGGCCGCTCTGGGGCCAACGTCCTGACTTTC. Protein sequence: CASSQKTAGRSGANVLTF.